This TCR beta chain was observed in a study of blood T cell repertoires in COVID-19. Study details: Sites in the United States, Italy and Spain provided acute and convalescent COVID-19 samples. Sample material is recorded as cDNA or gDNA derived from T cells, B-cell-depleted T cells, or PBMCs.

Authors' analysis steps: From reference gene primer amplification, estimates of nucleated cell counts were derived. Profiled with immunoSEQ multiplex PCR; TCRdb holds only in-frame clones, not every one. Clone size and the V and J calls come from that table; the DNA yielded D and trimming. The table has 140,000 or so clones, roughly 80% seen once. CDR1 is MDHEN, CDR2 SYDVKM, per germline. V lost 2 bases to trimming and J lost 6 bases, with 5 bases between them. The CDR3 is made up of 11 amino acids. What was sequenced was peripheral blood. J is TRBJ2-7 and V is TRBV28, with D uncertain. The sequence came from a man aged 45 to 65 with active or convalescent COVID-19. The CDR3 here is CASSLGPEQYF. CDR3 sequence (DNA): TGTGCCAGCAGTTTAGGGCCCGAGCAGTACTTC.